Presented here are 29 T cell receptor beta chains from one specimen sequenced in a study of T cells in narcolepsy. Profiled with immunoSEQ multiplex PCR; TCRdb holds only in-frame clones, not every one. This sample has about 22,000 clones, with about 81% found just once. Sequenced sample: memory (CD45RA-) CD4+ T cells from blood. The receptors stem from a human donor in good health.

This clone was detected once. DNA of the CDR3: TGTGCCAGCAGTTTTACAGGGGGCTCCTCCTACGAGCAGTACTTC. It translates to CASSFTGGSSYEQYF. The rearrangement links TRBV27 to TRBJ2-7; 9 nucleotides agree with TRBD1. Germline assignment: CDR1 MNHEY and CDR2 SMNVEV (reference sequence). Germline trimming cut 3 bases from V and 0 bases from J; bases unmatched to any gene: 3. This CDR3 has 15 amino acids.

The chain has TRBV7-2 and TRBJ2-5, with 7 bases identical to TRBD2. The J call may be mistaken, given a closer DNA end match to TRBJ2-7. From germline, CDR1 is SGHTA and CDR2 FQGNSA. The CDR3 contains 15 residues. CDR3 in DNA: TGTGCCAGCAGCACATCGCGCGGGAGCATCTACGAGCAGTACTTC. As protein: CASSTSRGSIYEQYF.

The V call is TRBV7-3, the J call TRBJ1-6, with D possibly TRBD1 on 5 matching bases. This CDR3 contains 15 residues. V was cut by 1 base and J by 5 bases, with 9 bases left in between. From germline, CDR1 is SGHTA and CDR2 FQGTGA. The CDR3 spells CASSLSRADNSPLHF. Here the CDR3 DNA reads TGTGCCAGCAGCTTAAGCAGGGCTGATAATTCACCCCTCCACTTT.

The V call is TRBV19, the J call TRBJ2-1; no reliable D call. V dropped 5 bases and J dropped 0 bases, with 11 bases sitting between them. Looked up from germline, CDR1 is LNHDA and CDR2 is SQIVND (reference sequence). The CDR3 extends over 15 amino acids. This CDR3 is CASSDAGYSYNEQFF. CDR3 sequence (DNA): TGTGCCAGTAGTGATGCCGGATACTCCTACAATGAGCAGTTCTTC.

About this clone: The sample carries other DNA sequences with the same CDR3. The chain employs TRBV5-4 and TRBJ2-3; D possibly corresponds to TRBD2 (6 bases). V shed 0 bases and J shed 3 bases, with 11 bases lying between them. The CDR3 runs to 15 residues. Germline CDR1 SGHNT, CDR2 YYREEE (reference sequence). The CDR3 DNA follows: TGTGCCAGCAGCTTGGGGACGGCGGGGACAGATACGCAGTATTTT. Residues: CASSLGTAGTDTQYF.

The chain has TRBV4-3 and TRBJ1-2; 10 nucleotides match TRBD1. Germline-derived CDR1 and CDR2 are LGHNA and YSLEER. This CDR3 has 15 amino acids. Unmatched junction bases numbered 4, after V lost 3 bases and J lost 3 bases. In nucleotides, the CDR3 is TGCGCCAGCAGCCAGACAGGGGGCAGGGACTATGGCTACACCTTC. It specifies CASSQTGGRDYGYTF.

The CDR3 protein is CASGLVPGSHEQYF. The CDR3 DNA follows: TGTGCTAGTGGTTTGGTTCCGGGTAGCCACGAGCAGTACTTC. The rearrangement joins TRBV12-5 to TRBJ2-7; D unclear. V shed 0 bases and J shed 5 bases, with 11 bases lying between them. Per the germline V gene, CDR1 is LGHNT and CDR2 is FRNRAP. The CDR3 extends over 14 amino acids.

The chain links TRBV19 to TRBJ1-2; possible D gene TRBD1, 6 bases. Germline V gives CDR1 LNHDA, CDR2 SQIVND (reference sequence). The CDR3 is made up of 15 amino acids. V lost 6 bases, J lost 4 bases, and 18 bases lay in between. The CDR3 loop reads CASRPGQSPLYGYTF. The CDR3 DNA follows: TGTGCCAGTAGACCCGGACAGTCTCCCCTCTATGGCTACACCTTC.

The V and J genes are TRBV5-6 and TRBJ2-5, with 8 positions matching TRBD1. The tail of the sequence fits TRBJ2-7 better, so the J call may be wrong. CDR1 and CDR2 (germline): SGHDT, YYEEEE. The CDR3 spans 14 residues. Written as DNA, the CDR3 is TGTGCCAGCAGCTTGCAGGGGGCAACCTACGAGCAGTACTTC. Residues: CASSLQGATYEQYF.

This chain links TRBV7-2 with TRBJ2-7; D possibly matches TRBD1 or TRBD2 (5 bases each). Per the germline V gene, CDR1 is SGHTA and CDR2 is FQGNSA. The ends were cut back, 0 bases at V and 4 bases at J, with 13 bases in the middle. The CDR3 runs 15 residues. The CDR3 DNA reads TGTGCCAGCAGCTTAGCCCCGGGGCTAGGGTACGAGCAGTACTTC. Translation: CASSLAPGLGYEQYF. Drawing the rest from reference TRBV7-2 and TRBJ2-7, the complete variable domain is GAGVSQSPSNKVTEKGKDVELRCDPISGHTALYWYRQSLGQGLEFLIYFQGNSAPDKSGLPSDRFSAERTGGSVSTLTIQRTQQEDSAVYLCASSLAPGLGYEQYFGPGTRLTVT.

V gene TRBV6-6 combines with J gene TRBJ2-1, with D hard to call. CDR3 length equals 13 residues. The V end lost 1 base, the J end lost 8 bases, and 9 bases lay between the germline ends. Per germline, CDR1 MNHNY and CDR2 SVGAGI (reference sequence). The CDR3 protein is CASSYYRDHEQFF. CDR3 in DNA: TGTGCCAGCAGTTACTATCGAGACCATGAGCAGTTCTTC.

The V call is TRBV5-6, the J call TRBJ2-5; D ambiguous. Germline CDR1 is SGHDT and CDR2 is YYEEEE. Trimming shortened V by 0 bases and J by 5 bases, and 5 bases separated the two germline ends. The CDR3 contains 12 residues. The CDR3, as DNA: TGTGCCAGCAGCTTGGGCCGGGAGACCCAGTACTTC. Amino acid sequence: CASSLGRETQYF.

The rearrangement links TRBV4-3 to TRBJ2-7; TRBD2 aligns across 11 bases. This CDR3 region has 16 residues. Germline CDR1 and CDR2: LGHNA and YSLEER. Germline trimming cut 0 bases from V and 3 bases from J; bases unmatched to any gene: 4. The CDR3 reads CASSQDEGLADYEQYF. DNA of the CDR3: TGCGCCAGCAGCCAAGATGAGGGACTAGCGGACTACGAGCAGTACTTC.

The V and J genes are TRBV5-1 and TRBJ1-2; 7 bases fit TRBD1. The CDR3 consists of 13 residues. Germline V gene data show CDR1 as SGHRS and CDR2 as YFSETQ. The junction had 8 bases not matched to a gene; V was cut back by 8 bases and J by 4 bases. The CDR3 here is CARAGGGAYGYTF. The CDR3 DNA sequence: TGCGCCAGGGCGGGAGGGGGCGCCTATGGCTACACCTTC.

The genes are TRBV2 and TRBJ2-7; TRBD1 aligns across 9 bases. The V and J ends lost 4 bases and 2 bases, in that order; junction bases with no gene match: 3. Looked up from germline, CDR1 is SNHLY and CDR2 is FYNNEI. The CDR3 runs to 14 residues. The CDR3 region is CASSGTGATYEQYF. In DNA form, the CDR3 reads TGTGCCAGCAGTGGGACAGGGGCAACCTACGAGCAGTACTTC.

This clone was found a few times. The gene calls are TRBV5-5 and TRBJ2-2; no clear D. This CDR3 is 15 amino acids long. Trimming pared 2 bases from V and 4 bases from J, leaving 12 bases between. Germline V lookup: CDR1 SGHKS, CDR2 YYEKEE (reference sequence). The CDR3 reads CASSLWGIPTGELFF. CDR3 in DNA: TGTGCCAGCAGCTTATGGGGAATTCCCACCGGGGAGCTGTTTTTT.

The chain joins TRBV6-5 to TRBJ2-7; D remains unclear. This CDR3 region has 15 residues. The germline V and J ends were trimmed by 0 bases and 2 bases, with 11 bases remaining between them. Germline V gene data show CDR1 as MNHEY and CDR2 as SVGAGI. The chain's CDR3 is CASSYSYGETYEQYF. The CDR3 nucleotides are TGTGCCAGCAGTTACTCCTACGGTGAAACCTACGAGCAGTACTTC.

This rearrangement joins TRBV29-1 to TRBJ1-1; tentative D call: TRBD1 (5 bases). Germline V gene data show CDR1 as SQVTM and CDR2 as ANQGSEA. The CDR3 sequence is 12 residues long. V was shortened by 7 bases and J by 6 bases, with 15 bases between the two germline ends. The CDR3 nucleotides are TGCAGCGCTGCGTCAGGGAAGGCTGAAGCTTTCTTT. It specifies CSAASGKAEAFF.

This clone appeared once. The rearrangement links TRBV7-9 to TRBJ1-6, with D perhaps TRBD1 (6 bases). CDR3 length: 14 residues. CDR1 is SEHNR, CDR2 FQNEAQ, per germline (reference sequence). The V end lost 3 bases, the J end lost 8 bases, and 11 bases lay between the germline ends. The DNA for the CDR3 is TGTGCCAGCAGCTTGGGCAGGGGCCATTCACCCCTCCACTTT. Amino acid sequence: CASSLGRGHSPLHF.

The chain couples TRBV6-1 to TRBJ1-2, with D perhaps TRBD1 (5 bases). Trimming cost V 3 bases and J 6 bases, with 11 bases left between them. Germline assignment: CDR1 MNHNS and CDR2 SASEGT. The CDR3 contains 13 residues. For the CDR3, the DNA is TGTGCCAGCAGTGATCTCTGGGGGGATGGCTACACCTTC. Amino acids: CASSDLWGDGYTF.

This sequence joins TRBV7-8 and TRBJ1-3; TRBD1 is a possible D gene (5 bases). Looked up from germline, CDR1 is SGHVS and CDR2 is FQNEAQ. The CDR3 length is 16 residues. The germline V and J ends were trimmed by 4 bases and 0 bases, with 13 bases remaining between them. The CDR3 bases are TGTGCCAGCAGCTCGCAAACAGGCCGCTCTGGAAACACCATATATTTT. As protein: CASSSQTGRSGNTIYF.

The rearrangement joins TRBV2 to TRBJ2-7; perhaps TRBD1 as D (6 bases). Looked up from germline, CDR1 is SNHLY and CDR2 is FYNNEI. The CDR3 has 13 amino acids. V gave up 7 bases and J gave up 5 bases, with 15 bases separating them. The DNA for the CDR3 is TGTGCCAGCACAGGTCTTACAGGGCACGAGCAGTACTTC. It yields the protein CASTGLTGHEQYF.

The rearrangement joins TRBV25-1 to TRBJ1-2; D is perhaps TRBD1 (6 bases). The ends were cut back, 6 bases at V and 8 bases at J, with 16 bases in the middle. CDR3 size: 13 residues. Germline lookup yields CDR1 MGHDK and CDR2 SYGVNS. For the CDR3, the DNA is TGTGCCAGCAGCAGGGTCTCAGGGGACGGCTACACCTTC. This encodes CASSRVSGDGYTF.

This chain uses TRBV2 with TRBJ2-5; no clear D gene. There are 15 residues in the CDR3. Germline values: CDR1 SNHLY, CDR2 FYNNEI. V was trimmed by 0 bases and J by 9 bases, leaving 17 bases between them. The CDR3 region is CASSEARSHSGAQYF. In DNA form, the CDR3 reads TGTGCCAGCAGTGAAGCTCGGTCCCACTCTGGCGCCCAGTACTTC.

The gene calls are TRBV18 and TRBJ2-7; D remains unclear. V lost 5 bases to trimming and J lost 4 bases, with 6 bases between them. The germline CDR1 and CDR2 sequences are KGHSH and LQKENI. This CDR3 has 11 amino acids. The CDR3 here is CASSRDYEQYF. CDR3 in DNA: TGTGCCAGCTCAAGGGATTACGAGCAGTACTTC.

Within the sample, this clone is medium-sized. V usage is TRBV14 and J usage is TRBJ1-5; D is unclear. Germline V gene sequence: CDR1 SGHDN, CDR2 FVKESK. The V and J ends lost 3 bases and 0 bases respectively, with 6 bases between them. The CDR3 has 14 amino acids. The DNA of the CDR3 is TGTGCCAGCAGCCAGGGAATTAGCAATCAGCCCCAGCATTTT. It yields the protein CASSQGISNQPQHF.

This clone came up a few times. The CDR3 reads CASRPEGGRDYGYTF. The CDR3 coding sequence is TGTGCCAGCAGACCCGAGGGGGGGCGAGACTATGGCTACACCTTC. The V call is TRBV19, the J call TRBJ1-2; the D gene is possibly TRBD1 (6 bases). Trimming cost V 9 bases and J 3 bases, with 20 bases left between them. CDR1 is LNHDA, CDR2 SQIVND, per germline (reference sequence). This CDR3 is built from 15 residues.

This chain links TRBV4-2 with TRBJ1-5; tentative D call: TRBD1 (6 bases). The germline CDR1 and CDR2 sequences are LGHNA and YNFKEQ. The CDR3 is 18 residues long. The V and J ends lost 3 bases and 6 bases respectively, with 24 bases between them. CDR3 region: CASSQPGHRYRVRQPQHF. Written as DNA, the CDR3 is TGTGCCAGCAGCCAGCCGGGACATCGTTACAGGGTGCGTCAGCCCCAGCATTTT.

J is TRBJ2-1 and V is TRBV6-6, with TRBD1 matching 9 bases. Germline V lookup: CDR1 MNHNY, CDR2 SVGAGI (reference sequence). Trimming cost V 6 bases and J 0 bases; bases outside gene matches: 3. The CDR3 extends over 15 amino acids. The CDR3 protein is CASSGQGSSYNEQFF. The CDR3 DNA is TGTGCCAGCAGCGGACAGGGGAGCTCCTACAATGAGCAGTTCTTC.